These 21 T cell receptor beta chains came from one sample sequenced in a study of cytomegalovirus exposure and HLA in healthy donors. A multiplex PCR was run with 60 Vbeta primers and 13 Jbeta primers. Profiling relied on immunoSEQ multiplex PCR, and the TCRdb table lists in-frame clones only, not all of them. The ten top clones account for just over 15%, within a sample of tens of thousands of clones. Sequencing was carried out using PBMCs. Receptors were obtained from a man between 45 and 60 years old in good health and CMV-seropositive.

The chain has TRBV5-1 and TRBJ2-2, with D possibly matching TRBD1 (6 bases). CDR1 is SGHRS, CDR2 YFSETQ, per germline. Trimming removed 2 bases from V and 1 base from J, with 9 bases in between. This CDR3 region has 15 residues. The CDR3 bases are TGCGCCAGCAGCTTCGGGACAAGGAACACCGGGGAGCTGTTTTTT. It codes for CASSFGTRNTGELFF.

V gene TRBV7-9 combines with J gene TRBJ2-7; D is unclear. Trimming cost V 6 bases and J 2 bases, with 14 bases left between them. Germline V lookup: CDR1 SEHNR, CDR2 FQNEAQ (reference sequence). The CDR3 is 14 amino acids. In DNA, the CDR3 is TGTGCCAGCAGGAGCGCGGTATGTGCCTACGAGCAGTACGTC. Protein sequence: CASRSAVCAYEQYV.

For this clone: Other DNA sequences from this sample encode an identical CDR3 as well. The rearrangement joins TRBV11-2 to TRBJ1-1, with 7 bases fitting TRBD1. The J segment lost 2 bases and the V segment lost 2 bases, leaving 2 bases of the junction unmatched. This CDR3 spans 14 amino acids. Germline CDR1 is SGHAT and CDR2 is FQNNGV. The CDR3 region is CASSLTGVNTEAFF. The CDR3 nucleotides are TGTGCCAGCAGCTTAACAGGGGTTAACACTGAAGCTTTCTTT.

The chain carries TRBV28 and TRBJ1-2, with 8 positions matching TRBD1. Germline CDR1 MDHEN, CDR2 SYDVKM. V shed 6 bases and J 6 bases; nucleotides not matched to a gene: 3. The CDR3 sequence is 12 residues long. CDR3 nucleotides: TGTGCCAGCAGCACAGGGGGGAATGGCTACACCTTC. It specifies CASSTGGNGYTF.

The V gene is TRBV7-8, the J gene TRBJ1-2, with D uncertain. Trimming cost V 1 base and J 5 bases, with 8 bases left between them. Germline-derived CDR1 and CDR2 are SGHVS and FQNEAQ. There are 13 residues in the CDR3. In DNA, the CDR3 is TGTGCCAGCAGCTTAGGGCAGGTGTATGGCTACACCTTC. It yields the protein CASSLGQVYGYTF.

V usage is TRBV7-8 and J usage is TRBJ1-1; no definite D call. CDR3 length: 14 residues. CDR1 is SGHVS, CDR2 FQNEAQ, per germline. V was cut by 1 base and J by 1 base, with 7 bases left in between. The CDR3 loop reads CASSLETWNTEAFF. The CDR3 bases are TGTGCCAGCAGCTTAGAGACATGGAACACTGAAGCTTTCTTT.

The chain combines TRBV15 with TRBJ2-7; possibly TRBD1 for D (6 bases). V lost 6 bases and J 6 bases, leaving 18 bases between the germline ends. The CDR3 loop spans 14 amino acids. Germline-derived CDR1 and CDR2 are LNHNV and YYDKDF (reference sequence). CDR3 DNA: TGTGCCACCAGTCCAACAGGGTTGTCGGGCGAGCAGTACTTC. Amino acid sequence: CATSPTGLSGEQYF.

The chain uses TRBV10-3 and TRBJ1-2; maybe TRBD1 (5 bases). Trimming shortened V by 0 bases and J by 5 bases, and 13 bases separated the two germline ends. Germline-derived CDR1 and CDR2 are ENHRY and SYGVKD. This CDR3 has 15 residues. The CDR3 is CAISESGGAGYGYTF. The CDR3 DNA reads TGTGCCATCAGTGAGTCGGGAGGGGCCGGTTATGGCTACACCTTC.

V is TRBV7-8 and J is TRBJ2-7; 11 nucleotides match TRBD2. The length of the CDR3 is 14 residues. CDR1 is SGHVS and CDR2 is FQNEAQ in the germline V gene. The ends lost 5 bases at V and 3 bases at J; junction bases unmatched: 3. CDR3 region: CASSRLAGSYEQYF. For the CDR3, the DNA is TGTGCCAGCAGCCGACTAGCGGGAAGCTACGAGCAGTACTTC. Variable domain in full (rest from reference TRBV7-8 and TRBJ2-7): GAGVSQSPRYKVAKRGQDVALRCDPISGHVSLFWYQQALGQGPEFLTYFQNEAQLDKSGLPSDRFFAERPEGSVSTLKIQRTQQEDSAVYLCASSRLAGSYEQYFGPGTRLTVT.

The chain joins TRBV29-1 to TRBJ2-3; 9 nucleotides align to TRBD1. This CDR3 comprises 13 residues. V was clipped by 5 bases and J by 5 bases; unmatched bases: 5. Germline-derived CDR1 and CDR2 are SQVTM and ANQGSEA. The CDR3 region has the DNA TGCAGCGTTACAGGGGGCGAGGTAGATACGCAGTATTTT. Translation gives CSVTGGEVDTQYF.

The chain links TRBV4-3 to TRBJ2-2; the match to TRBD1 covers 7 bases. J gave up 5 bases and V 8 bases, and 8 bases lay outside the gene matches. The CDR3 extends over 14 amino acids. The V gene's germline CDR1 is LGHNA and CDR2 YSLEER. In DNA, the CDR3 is TGCGCCAGCCGCAGACAGGGCCTGACCGGGGAGCTGTTTTTT. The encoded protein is CASRRQGLTGELFF.

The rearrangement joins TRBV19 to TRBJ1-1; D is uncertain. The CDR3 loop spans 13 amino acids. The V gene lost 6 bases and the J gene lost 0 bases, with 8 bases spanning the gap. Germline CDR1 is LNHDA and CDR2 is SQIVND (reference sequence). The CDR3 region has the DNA TGTGCCAGTAGGCAGTCCATGAACACTGAAGCTTTCTTT. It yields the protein CASRQSMNTEAFF.

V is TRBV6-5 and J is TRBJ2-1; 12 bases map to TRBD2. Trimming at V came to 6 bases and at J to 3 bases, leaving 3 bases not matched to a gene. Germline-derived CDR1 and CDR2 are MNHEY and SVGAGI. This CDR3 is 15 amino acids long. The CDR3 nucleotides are TGTGCCAGCAGATTACTAGCGGGAGGCTACAATGAGCAGTTCTTC. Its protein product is CASRLLAGGYNEQFF.

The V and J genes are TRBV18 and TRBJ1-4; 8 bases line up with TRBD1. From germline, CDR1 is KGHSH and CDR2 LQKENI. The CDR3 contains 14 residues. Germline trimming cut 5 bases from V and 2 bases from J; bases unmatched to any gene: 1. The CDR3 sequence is CASSGTGTNEKLFF. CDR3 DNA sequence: TGTGCCAGCTCAGGGACAGGCACTAATGAAAAACTGTTTTTT.

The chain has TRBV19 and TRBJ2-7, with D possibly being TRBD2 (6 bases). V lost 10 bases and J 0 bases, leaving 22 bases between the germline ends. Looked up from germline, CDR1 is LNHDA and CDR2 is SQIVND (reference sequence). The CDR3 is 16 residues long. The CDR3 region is CATTDPGGEASYEQYF. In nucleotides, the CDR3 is TGTGCCACCACTGACCCTGGAGGGGAGGCCTCCTACGAGCAGTACTTC. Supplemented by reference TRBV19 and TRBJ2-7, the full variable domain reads DGGITQSPKYLFRKEGQNVTLSCEQNLNHDAMYWYRQDPGQGLRLIYYSQIVNDFQKGDIAEGYSVSREKKESFPLTVTSAQKNPTAFYLCATTDPGGEASYEQYFGPGTRLTVT.

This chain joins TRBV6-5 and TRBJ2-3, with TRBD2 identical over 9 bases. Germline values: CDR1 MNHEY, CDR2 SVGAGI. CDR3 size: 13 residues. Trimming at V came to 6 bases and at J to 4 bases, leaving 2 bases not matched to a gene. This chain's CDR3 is CASSQREADTQYF. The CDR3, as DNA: TGTGCCAGCAGCCAGCGGGAGGCAGATACGCAGTATTTT.

The CDR3 DNA reads as TGTGCCAGCAGACAGGGCTCTGGGGCCAACGTCCTGACTTTC. Translated, it gives CASRQGSGANVLTF. The chain links TRBV5-4 to TRBJ2-6, with a possible D match to TRBD1 (6 bases). This CDR3 has 14 residues. The V end was cut by 5 bases, the J end by 0 bases, with 6 bases between. Per the germline V gene, CDR1 is SGHNT and CDR2 is YYREEE (reference sequence).

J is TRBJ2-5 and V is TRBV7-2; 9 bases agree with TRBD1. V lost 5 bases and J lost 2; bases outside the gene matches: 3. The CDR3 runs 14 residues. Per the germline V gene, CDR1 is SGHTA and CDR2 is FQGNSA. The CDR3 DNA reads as TGTGCCAGCAGCCACGACAGGGGGCAAGAGACCCAGTACTTC. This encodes CASSHDRGQETQYF.

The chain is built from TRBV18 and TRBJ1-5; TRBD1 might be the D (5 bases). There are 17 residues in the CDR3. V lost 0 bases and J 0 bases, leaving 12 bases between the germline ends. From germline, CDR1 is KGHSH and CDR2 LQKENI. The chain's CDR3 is CASSPPGGRYSNQPQHF. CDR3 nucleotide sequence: TGTGCCAGCTCACCACCGGGGGGGAGATATAGCAATCAGCCCCAGCATTTT. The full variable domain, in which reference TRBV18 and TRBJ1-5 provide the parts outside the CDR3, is NAGVMQNPRHLVRRRGQEARLRCSPMKGHSHVYWYRQLPEEGLKFMVYLQKENIIDESGMPKERFSAEFPKEGPSILRIQQVVRGDSAAYFCASSPPGGRYSNQPQHFGDGTRLSIL.

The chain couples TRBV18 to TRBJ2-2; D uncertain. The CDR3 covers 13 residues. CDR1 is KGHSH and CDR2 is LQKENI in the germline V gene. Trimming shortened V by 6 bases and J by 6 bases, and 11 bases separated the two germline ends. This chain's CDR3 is CASSTVNSGELFF. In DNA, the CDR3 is TGTGCCAGCTCGACTGTTAACTCCGGGGAGCTGTTTTTT.

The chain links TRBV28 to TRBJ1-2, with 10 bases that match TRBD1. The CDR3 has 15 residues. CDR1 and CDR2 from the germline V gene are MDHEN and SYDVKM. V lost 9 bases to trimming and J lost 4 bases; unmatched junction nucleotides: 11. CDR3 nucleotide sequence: TGTGCCAGTCTACTGAGGGACAGGGGTCCCTATGGCTACACCTTC. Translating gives CASLLRDRGPYGYTF.